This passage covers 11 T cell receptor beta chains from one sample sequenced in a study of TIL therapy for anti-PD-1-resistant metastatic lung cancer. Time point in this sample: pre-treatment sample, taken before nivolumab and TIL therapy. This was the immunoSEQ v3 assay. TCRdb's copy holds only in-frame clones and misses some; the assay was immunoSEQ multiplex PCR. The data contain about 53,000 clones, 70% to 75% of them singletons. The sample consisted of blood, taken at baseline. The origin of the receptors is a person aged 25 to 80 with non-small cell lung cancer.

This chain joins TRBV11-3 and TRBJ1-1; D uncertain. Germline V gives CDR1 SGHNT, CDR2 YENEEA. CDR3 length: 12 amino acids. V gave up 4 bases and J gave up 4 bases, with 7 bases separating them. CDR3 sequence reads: CASSYGLTEAFF. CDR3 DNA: TGTGCCAGCAGCTACGGACTCACTGAAGCTTTCTTT.

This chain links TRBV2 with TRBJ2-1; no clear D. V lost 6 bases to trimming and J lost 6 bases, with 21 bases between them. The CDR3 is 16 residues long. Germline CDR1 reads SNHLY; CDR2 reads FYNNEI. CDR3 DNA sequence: TGTGCCAGCAGGGCCGAGGAGACTCCAAGTGGCAATGAGCAGTTCTTC. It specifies CASRAEETPSGNEQFF.

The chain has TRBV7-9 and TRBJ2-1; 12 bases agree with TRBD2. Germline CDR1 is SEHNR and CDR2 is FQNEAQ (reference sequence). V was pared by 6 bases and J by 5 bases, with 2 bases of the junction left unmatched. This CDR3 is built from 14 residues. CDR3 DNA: TGTGCCAGCAGACTAGCGGGGGGAAACAATGAGCAGTTCTTC. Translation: CASRLAGGNNEQFF. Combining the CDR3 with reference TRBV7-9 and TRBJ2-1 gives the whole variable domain DTGVSQNPRHKITKRGQNVTFRCDPISEHNRLYWYRQTLGQGPEFLTYFQNEAQLEKSRLLSDRFSAERPKGSFSTLEIQRTEQGDSAMYLCASRLAGGNNEQFFGPGTRLTVL.

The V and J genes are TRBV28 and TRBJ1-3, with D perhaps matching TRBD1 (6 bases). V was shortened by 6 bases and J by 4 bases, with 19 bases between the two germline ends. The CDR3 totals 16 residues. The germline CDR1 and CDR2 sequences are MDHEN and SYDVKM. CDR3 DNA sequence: TGTGCCAGCAGGTCCGGGGGCACCGGTTACGGAAACACCATATATTTT. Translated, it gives CASRSGGTGYGNTIYF. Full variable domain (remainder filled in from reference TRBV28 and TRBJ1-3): DVKVTQSSRYLVKRTGEKVFLECVQDMDHENMFWYRQDPGLGLRLIYFSYDVKMKEKGDIPEGYSVSREKKERFSLILESASTNQTSMYLCASRSGGTGYGNTIYFGEGSWLTVV.

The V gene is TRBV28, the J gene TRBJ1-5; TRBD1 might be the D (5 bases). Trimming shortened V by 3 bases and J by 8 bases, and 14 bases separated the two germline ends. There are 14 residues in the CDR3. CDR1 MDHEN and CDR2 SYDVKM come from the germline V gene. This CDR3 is CASSLWAGQEPQHF. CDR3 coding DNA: TGTGCCAGCAGTTTGTGGGCAGGACAAGAGCCCCAGCATTTT.

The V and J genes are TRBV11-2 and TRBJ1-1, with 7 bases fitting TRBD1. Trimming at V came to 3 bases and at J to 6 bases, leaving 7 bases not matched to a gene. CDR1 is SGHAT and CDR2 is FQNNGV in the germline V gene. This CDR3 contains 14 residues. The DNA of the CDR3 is TGTGCCAGCAGCTTGTATCAGGGGGGGGCTGAAGCTTTCTTT. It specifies CASSLYQGGAEAFF.

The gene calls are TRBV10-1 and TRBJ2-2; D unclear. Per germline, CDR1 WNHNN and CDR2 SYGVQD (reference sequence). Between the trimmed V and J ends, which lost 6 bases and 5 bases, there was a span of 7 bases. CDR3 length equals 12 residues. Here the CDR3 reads CASRDGTGELFF. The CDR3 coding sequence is TGCGCCAGCAGGGACGGGACCGGGGAGCTGTTTTTT.

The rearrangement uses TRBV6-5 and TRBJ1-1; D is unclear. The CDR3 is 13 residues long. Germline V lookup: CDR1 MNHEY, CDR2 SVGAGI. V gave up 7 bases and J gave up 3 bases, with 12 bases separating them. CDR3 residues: CASTPSSYTEAFF. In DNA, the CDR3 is TGTGCCAGCACCCCCTCCTCGTACACTGAAGCTTTCTTT.

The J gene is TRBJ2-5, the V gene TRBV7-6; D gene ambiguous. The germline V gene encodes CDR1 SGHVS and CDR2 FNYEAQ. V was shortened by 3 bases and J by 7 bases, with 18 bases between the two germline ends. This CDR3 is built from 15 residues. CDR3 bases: TGTGCCAGCAGCTTTTTCGGCGACTCTGTTGGGACCCAGTACTTC. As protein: CASSFFGDSVGTQYF.

CDR3 loop: CASSVGWVGNEQYF. The DNA for the CDR3 is TGTGCCAGCAGCGTAGGATGGGTGGGGAACGAGCAGTACTTC. V gene TRBV9 combines with J gene TRBJ2-7; no clear D. The V and J ends lost 0 bases and 5 bases respectively, with 12 bases between them. Germline CDR1 and CDR2: SGDLS and YYNGEE. The CDR3 consists of 14 residues.

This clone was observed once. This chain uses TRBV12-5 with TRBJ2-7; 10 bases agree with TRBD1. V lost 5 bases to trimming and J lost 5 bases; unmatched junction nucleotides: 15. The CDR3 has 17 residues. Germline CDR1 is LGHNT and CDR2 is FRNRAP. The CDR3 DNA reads TGTGCTAGTGGTCTCAGCCTACTCCGGGACAGGGGAAACGAGCAGTACTTC. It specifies CASGLSLLRDRGNEQYF.